The clone carrying this TCR beta chain has only a few counts. Antigen unknown. V was pared by 4 bases and J by 2 bases, with 9 bases between. This CDR3 comprises 14 residues. Germline lookup yields CDR1 SGHAT and CDR2 FQNNGV. The data derive from a study of cytomegalovirus exposure and HLA in healthy donors. PCR involved 60 Vbeta and 13 Jbeta primers. Methods used by the authors: Roughly 10 million shared chains were among some 80 million unique TCR beta chains counted in a later analysis. The table came from immunoSEQ multiplex PCR; TCRdb's copy has only in-frame clones and leaves some out. The DNA was the basis for D and trimming; V, J and clone size are from that table. The sample consists of roughly 120,000 clones, 74% of them appearing once. Healthy individuals who donated bone marrow served as the donors. Overall study results and limits: Later genetic work tied a missense DCLRE1C variant to beta-chain V and J trimming.

Material: PBMCs. The chain couples TRBV11-2 to TRBJ2-1; tentatively, D is TRBD1 (5 bases). The TCR comes from a woman aged 45 to 65 in good health and CMV-seropositive. The CDR3 nucleotides read TGTGCCAGCAGCTCAGGGCTCCCCTACAATGAGCAGTTCTTC. It encodes CASSSGLPYNEQFF.